This is a list of T cell receptor beta chains from one sample in a study of T-cell reconstitution after alpha-beta-depleted transplantation in children. Each CDR3 protein is one row after TCRdb ran MiXCR on the PCR reads. The data hold about 120,000 distinct CDR3 sequences, with 23% observed a single time. Sequencing was performed on PBMCs, mostly from graft donor cells, taken 180 days after TCRalphabeta/CD19-depleted stem cell transplant. Every receptor here comes from a male patient aged 2-10 years who had a stem cell transplant for chronic granulomatous disease, so the T cells may come from the graft donor. Both conserved end residues are part of each CDR3. D genes are given only for firm matches. Some rows have no size entry. The others give once, few or many, or a class for an expanded clone.

d_call,j_call,clone_size,v_call,cdr3_nt,cdr3_aa
TRBD1,TRBJ1-2,few,TRBV15,TGTGCCACCAGCGAAGCCGGGACAGGGTCTGACGGCTACACCTTC,CATSEAGTGSDGYTF
-,TRBJ2-1,few,TRBV27,TGTGCCAGCAGCGTTTACTCCTCTATACTCCAGTTCTTC,CASSVYSSILQFF
-,TRBJ2-1,-,TRBV29-1,TGCAGCGTTGACGGGCTGGGGTCAGGGTACAATGAGCAGTTCTTC,CSVDGLGSGYNEQFF
TRBD2,TRBJ2-7,many,TRBV3-1,TGTGCCAGCAGCCGACCCGTCGGACTAGCGGGATCCTACGAGCAGTACTTC,CASSRPVGLAGSYEQYF
-,TRBJ2-7,-,TRBV25-1,TGTGCCAGCAGTGAATCGTGGAGCGGCGAGCAGTACTTC,CASSESWSGEQYF
-,TRBJ2-1,-,TRBV7-6,TGTGCCAGCAGCTTGCTGACCCACAATGAGCAGTTCTTC,CASSLLTHNEQFF
TRBD2,TRBJ2-3,-,TRBV12-3/TRBV12-4,TGTGCCAGCAGAATAGCGGGACGTCCAGATACGCAGTATTTT,CASRIAGRPDTQYF
-,TRBJ2-7,few,TRBV29-1,TGCAGCGTTGACCCGGGACACACATACGAGCAGTACTTC,CSVDPGHTYEQYF
-,TRBJ1-2,-,TRBV27,TGTGCCAGCAGTTCCAATCGACAGGACTACACCTTC,CASSSNRQDYTF
-,TRBJ2-2,-,TRBV12-3/TRBV12-4,TGTGCCAGCAGTTTAGGGCTCTCCGGGGAGCTGTTTTTT,CASSLGLSGELFF
-,TRBJ2-1,-,TRBV14,TGTGCCAGCAGCCACACCCGGGACACCGCCTACAATGAGCAGTTCTTC,CASSHTRDTAYNEQFF
TRBD2,TRBJ2-1,few,TRBV12-3/TRBV12-4,TGTGCCAGCAGTCCTAGCGGGATCACGAATGAGCAGTTCTTC,CASSPSGITNEQFF
-,TRBJ2-7,many,TRBV29-1,TGCAGCGTTTGCCTTTCCTACGAGCAGTACTTC,CSVCLSYEQYF
-,TRBJ2-7,many,TRBV5-5,TGTGCCAGCATGTCTGTCTCCTACGAGCAGTACTTC,CASMSVSYEQYF
-,TRBJ2-7,many,TRBV20-1,TGCAGTGCCTCAAGCCGCGAGCAGTACTTC,CSASSREQYF
-,TRBJ1-6,few,TRBV9,TGTGCCAGCAGCGTCGCAACAGGGCTACCACCCCTCCACTTT,CASSVATGLPPLHF
-,TRBJ2-5,many,TRBV19,TGTGCCAGTAGCCTGGATAGGGCAGAACAAGAGACCCAGTACTTC,CASSLDRAEQETQYF
-,TRBJ2-5,few,TRBV27,TGTGCCAGCAGTTCCCAGGGAAGGGAAGAGACCCAGTACTTC,CASSSQGREETQYF
-,TRBJ1-2,few,TRBV28,TGTGCCAGCAGTTTGATTGAGTATGCCCCTCGCGGCTACACCTTC,CASSLIEYAPRGYTF
TRBD2,TRBJ2-5,-,TRBV20-1,TGCAGTGCCCGACCGTACCTAGCGGGAGAGGAGACCCAGTACTTC,CSARPYLAGEETQYF
-,TRBJ2-2,-,TRBV12-3/TRBV12-4,TGTGCCAGCAGTTGGTTCGGGGAGCTGTTTTTT,CASSWFGELFF
TRBD1,TRBJ2-7,medium-sized,TRBV28,TGTGCCAGCAGTTTATTCAGTGTGCCGGGACAGGCTTTCTCCTACGAGCAGTACTTC,CASSLFSVPGQAFSYEQYF
TRBD2,TRBJ2-3,-,TRBV7-6,TGTGCCAGCAGCTTAAATCCCCAGCGGGGTAGCACAGATACGCAGTATTTT,CASSLNPQRGSTDTQYF
-,TRBJ2-5,-,TRBV6-2/TRBV6-3,TGTGCCAGCAGGAAGACCGGAATACAAGAGACCCAGTACTTC,CASRKTGIQETQYF
TRBD2,TRBJ2-2,few,TRBV7-3,TGTGCCAGCAGCTCCCTCAGCGGGGTCGGGGAGCTGTTTTTT,CASSSLSGVGELFF
-,TRBJ2-1,many,TRBV29-1,TGCAGCGTTGGAATTAGCGGGACAGGCAATGAGCAGTTCTTC,CSVGISGTGNEQFF
TRBD1,TRBJ1-5,few,TRBV6-6,TGTGCCAGCAGACAGGGGGTGGACCAGCCCCAGCATTTT,CASRQGVDQPQHF
TRBD1,TRBJ1-6,few,TRBV7-2,TGTGCCAGCAGCCGGGGACAGATAGCCCCCCTCCACTTT,CASSRGQIAPLHF
-,TRBJ2-7,many,TRBV28,TGTGCCAGCAGTTTACTAATTACGGGTAACGAGCAGTACTTC,CASSLLITGNEQYF
-,TRBJ2-1,few,TRBV7-6,TGTGCCACCGGGGACGGGTCCACAAGGGAGCAGTTCTTC,CATGDGSTREQFF
-,TRBJ2-6,many,TRBV5-1,TGCGCCAGCAGCTTGAAGGGTCTTGGGGCCAACGTCCTGACTTTC,CASSLKGLGANVLTF
-,TRBJ2-1,-,TRBV18,TGTGCCAGCTCACCACTTCCAGTCTCCTACAATGAGCAGTTCTTC,CASSPLPVSYNEQFF
TRBD1,TRBJ2-1,many,TRBV5-1,TGCGCCAGCAGCGAAAGGGGACAGGGCTCCTACAATGAGCAGTTCTTC,CASSERGQGSYNEQFF
-,TRBJ2-3,-,TRBV12-3/TRBV12-4,TGTGCCAGCAGTTTTATGGCAGGACGCACAGATACGCAGTATTTT,CASSFMAGRTDTQYF